Shown below are 6 T cell receptor beta chains from a single sample sequenced in a study of identical twins. One entry per CDR3 protein results from TCRdb running MiXCR on the 5' RACE reads. This sample has 460,000 or so distinct CDR3 sequences; 13% to 15% occur once, and the top ten carry around 0.48%. These data were also reused for a study on yellow fever vaccine responses in identical twins.

The specimen was CD4+ T cells sorted from blood. These receptors originate from a woman under 30 in good health.

The genes are TRBV7-2 and TRBJ2-7; perhaps TRBD1 as D (6 bases). Trimming removed 5 bases at V and 0 bases at J, with 14 bases between. This CDR3 is built from 15 residues. Looked up from germline, CDR1 is SGHTA and CDR2 is FQGNSA. The CDR3 region is CASSPEGVSSYEQYF. CDR3 DNA: TGTGCCAGCAGCCCCGAGGGGGTTAGCTCCTACGAGCAGTACTTC.

This clonotype was found many times. The chain employs TRBV6-2 or TRBV6-3 and TRBJ2-7; D may be TRBD1 or TRBD2 (5 bases each). V was cut by 6 bases and J by 0 bases, with 12 bases left in between. CDR1 is MNHEY, CDR2 SVGEGT, per germline. This CDR3 is built from 14 residues. The CDR3 nucleotides read TGTGCCAGCAGCAGGGACCCGCGCTCCTACGAGCAGTACTTC. Amino acid sequence: CASSRDPRSYEQYF.

The gene calls are TRBV20-1 and TRBJ2-4, with 8 bases aligning to TRBD2. This CDR3 comprises 15 residues. Germline V gene data show CDR1 as DFQATT and CDR2 as SNEGSKA (reference sequence). V trimming: 5 bases; J trimming: 6 bases; junction bases outside the gene matches: 12. The CDR3 loop reads CSAGDGGAGVNIQYF. The CDR3 coding sequence is TGCAGTGCTGGGGATGGAGGAGCGGGGGTAAACATTCAGTACTTC.

This clonotype was observed many times. The rearrangement joins TRBV27 to TRBJ2-4; D is perhaps TRBD2 (6 bases). V was clipped by 5 bases and J by 6 bases, with 11 bases between them. Germline V gene lookup returns CDR1 MNHEY and CDR2 SMNVEV (reference sequence). The CDR3 is made up of 13 amino acids. The CDR3 DNA reads TGTGCCAGCAGTCTCGGGGGAGCAAACATTCAGTACTTC. It yields the protein CASSLGGANIQYF.

This clonotype was counted a few times. The gene calls are TRBV4-1 and TRBJ2-1; D might be TRBD2 (6 bases). The V gene lost 4 bases and the J gene lost 7 bases, with 14 bases spanning the gap. The CDR3 has 14 amino acids. Germline CDR1 and CDR2: MGHRA and YSYEKL. Here the CDR3 reads CASSPTRDRNEQFF. The CDR3 DNA is TGCGCCAGCAGCCCTACGCGGGATCGGAATGAGCAGTTCTTC.

At least ten counts were recorded for this clonotype. This chain links TRBV18 with TRBJ1-1; D is unresolved. The ends were cut back, 3 bases at V and 0 bases at J, with 5 bases in the middle. CDR3 length: 13 residues. Per the germline V gene, CDR1 is KGHSH and CDR2 is LQKENI. CDR3: CASSPDLNTEAFF. Written as DNA, the CDR3 is TGTGCCAGCTCACCCGACTTGAACACTGAAGCTTTCTTT. The full variable domain, rest sourced from reference TRBV18 and TRBJ1-1, is NAGVMQNPRHLVRRRGQEARLRCSPMKGHSHVYWYRQLPEEGLKFMVYLQKENIIDESGMPKERFSAEFPKEGPSILRIQQVVRGDSAAYFCASSPDLNTEAFFGQGTRLTVV.